A single sample gave rise to the 4 T cell receptor beta chains below, sequenced in a study of blood T cell repertoires in COVID-19. Repertoires were generated with immunoSEQ multiplex PCR, while TCRdb's copy carries only in-frame clones and drops some. The data show approximately 200,000 clones, roughly nine tenths seen once. Sequencing was carried out using peripheral blood. The receptors originated from a woman in her forties or fifties with acute or convalescent COVID-19.

This chain joins TRBV27 and TRBJ1-1; D may be TRBD1 (6 bases). Trimming left V 5 bases short and J 0 bases short, with 7 bases between. Germline loops: CDR1 MNHEY, CDR2 SMNVEV (reference sequence). This CDR3 region has 13 residues. As DNA, the CDR3 is TGTGCCAGCAGTCGGACAGTGAACACTGAAGCTTTCTTT. It specifies CASSRTVNTEAFF.

The chain recombines TRBV4-3 with TRBJ2-3; 7 bases line up with TRBD2. Germline V CDR1 and CDR2: LGHNA, YSLEER. CDR3 size: 16 residues. V gave up 0 bases and J gave up 0 bases; unmatched junction bases: 3. CDR3 sequence reads: CASSQEPSGSTDTQYF. As DNA, the CDR3 is TGCGCCAGCAGCCAAGAACCTAGCGGAAGCACAGATACGCAGTATTTT.

The chain uses TRBV6-6 and TRBJ2-7, with TRBD1 matching 10 bases. V lost 4 bases, J lost 4 bases, and 4 bases stayed unmatched. Per germline, CDR1 MNHNY and CDR2 SVGAGI (reference sequence). CDR3 length: 14 residues. Written as DNA, the CDR3 is TGTGCCAGCAGTTGGGACAGGGGAAGATACGAGCAGTACTTC. It translates to CASSWDRGRYEQYF.

The rearrangement uses TRBV7-9 and TRBJ1-3; D uncertain. The CDR3 extends over 12 amino acids. The germline CDR1 and CDR2 sequences are SEHNR and FQNEAQ (reference sequence). V shed 5 bases and J shed 8 bases, with 10 bases lying between them. The CDR3 here is CASSLLEDTIYF. The CDR3 region has the DNA TGTGCCAGCAGCCTCCTCGAGGACACCATATATTTT.